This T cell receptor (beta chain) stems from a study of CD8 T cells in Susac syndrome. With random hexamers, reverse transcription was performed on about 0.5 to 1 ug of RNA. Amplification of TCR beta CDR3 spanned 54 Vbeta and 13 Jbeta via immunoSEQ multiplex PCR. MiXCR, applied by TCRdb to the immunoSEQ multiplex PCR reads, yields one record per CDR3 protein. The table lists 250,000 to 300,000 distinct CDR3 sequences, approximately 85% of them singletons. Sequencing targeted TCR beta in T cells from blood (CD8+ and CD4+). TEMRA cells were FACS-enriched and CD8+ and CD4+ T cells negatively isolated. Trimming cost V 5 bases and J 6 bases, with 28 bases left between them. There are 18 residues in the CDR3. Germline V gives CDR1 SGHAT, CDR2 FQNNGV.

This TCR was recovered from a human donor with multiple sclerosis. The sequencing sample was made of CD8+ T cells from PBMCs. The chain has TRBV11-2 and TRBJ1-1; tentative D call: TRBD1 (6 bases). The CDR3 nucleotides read TGTGCCAGCAGCCCCCTAGGTGAGTTCCGGAGGGGGGGGCCTGAAGCTTTCTTT. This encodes CASSPLGEFRRGGPEAFF.